Given below is one TCR beta chain in context. The PCR contained 60 Vbeta and 13 Jbeta primers. Produced via immunoSEQ multiplex PCR; TCRdb's table is partial and in-frame only. The table shows 90,000 to 120,000 clones, with 70% occurring only once. This entry belongs to a study of cytomegalovirus exposure and HLA in healthy donors. Germline V gives CDR1 SGDLS, CDR2 YYNGEE. This CDR3 contains 15 residues. Trimming pared 4 bases from V and 5 bases from J, leaving 16 bases between. The chain carries TRBV9 and TRBJ1-5; a possible D gene is TRBD1 (6 bases). Sequenced input: PBMCs. The sequence was obtained from a man between 35 and 55 years old in good health and CMV-seropositive. The CDR3 DNA is TGTGCCAGCAGCTCCAGAGGGGGTAGTGATCAGCCCCAGCATTTT. Residues: CASSSRGGSDQPQHF.